This T cell receptor (beta chain) came from a study of control samples from healthy donors and cancer patients. CDR3 length: 12 residues. The germline V gene has CDR1 SEHNR and CDR2 FQNEAQ (reference sequence). Trimming removed 5 bases at V and 4 bases at J, with 9 bases between. The repertoire was sequenced with immunoSEQ multiplex PCR; TCRdb's copy has only in-frame clones and lacks some. The sample lists 100,000 to 150,000 clones; 75% to 95% were seen once. The receptor was isolated from a man in his forties or fifties in good health. The sample comprised blood. This chain joins TRBV7-9 and TRBJ2-7; weak D call: TRBD1 (5 bases). The CDR3 nucleotides are TGTGCCAGCAGCGTGACAGAATACGAGCAGTACTTC. The encoded protein is CASSVTEYEQYF.